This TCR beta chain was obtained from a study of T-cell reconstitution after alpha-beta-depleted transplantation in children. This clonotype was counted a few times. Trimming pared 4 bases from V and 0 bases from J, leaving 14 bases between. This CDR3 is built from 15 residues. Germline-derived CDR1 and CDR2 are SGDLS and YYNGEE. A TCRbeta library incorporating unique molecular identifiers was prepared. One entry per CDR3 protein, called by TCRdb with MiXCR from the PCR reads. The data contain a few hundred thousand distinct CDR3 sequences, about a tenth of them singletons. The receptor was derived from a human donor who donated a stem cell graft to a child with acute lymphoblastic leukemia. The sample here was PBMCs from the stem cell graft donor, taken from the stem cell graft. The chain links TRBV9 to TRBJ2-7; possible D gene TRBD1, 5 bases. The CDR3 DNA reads TGTGCCAGCAGCAGAAGGGGCGGAAGCTCCTACGAGCAGTACTTC. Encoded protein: CASSRRGGSSYEQYF.